The next 11 T cell receptor beta chains were all read from a single sample in a study of blood T cells in healthy people across ages. A sample-barcoded 5' primer and a J-beta primer mix were used in a second PCR of about 6 to 11 cycles. MiXCR, run by TCRdb on the 5' RACE reads, gives a single entry per CDR3 protein. This sample yields some 750,000 distinct CDR3 sequences, of which 22% are seen a single time; about 22% belongs to the top ten. Source material: blood. These receptors were obtained from a man aged 70 or older in good health.

The V and J genes are TRBV19 and TRBJ1-1; D not resolved. V was clipped by 5 bases and J by 7 bases, with 11 bases between them. The CDR3 is made up of 12 amino acids. Germline assignment: CDR1 LNHDA and CDR2 SQIVND (reference sequence). Written as DNA, the CDR3 is TGTGCCAGTAGTCCCCCAGTCGGTGAAGCTTTCTTT. Its protein is CASSPPVGEAFF.

The chain couples TRBV5-1 to TRBJ1-2, with 9 bases lining up with TRBD1. Trimming removed 0 bases from V and 4 bases from J; junction bases left unmatched: 4. The CDR3 length is 15 residues. Germline CDR1 SGHRS, CDR2 YFSETQ. CDR3: CASSLVGQGLYGYTF. The CDR3 DNA reads TGCGCCAGCAGCTTGGTGGGACAGGGTCTCTATGGCTACACCTTC.

The V call is TRBV6-5, the J call TRBJ2-3; 8 bases align to TRBD2. V dropped 6 bases and J dropped 8; count of bases not matched to a gene: 13. The CDR3 contains 15 residues. Germline lookup yields CDR1 MNHEY and CDR2 SVGAGI. The CDR3: CASSPNSGAKATQYF. The CDR3 DNA follows: TGTGCCAGCAGCCCGAATAGCGGGGCCAAAGCTACGCAGTATTTT.

The CDR3: CASSQDQVGYTF. As DNA, the CDR3 is TGTGCCAGCAGCCAAGACCAGGTTGGCTACACCTTC. V and J are TRBV14 and TRBJ1-2; D unclear. This CDR3 spans 12 amino acids. V lost 0 bases and J 7 bases, leaving 6 bases between the germline ends. CDR1 and CDR2 (germline): SGHDN, FVKESK.

The rearrangement links TRBV20-1 to TRBJ1-4, with 8 bases lining up with TRBD1. CDR1 DFQATT and CDR2 SNEGSKA come from the germline V gene (reference sequence). Trimming cost V 5 bases and J 8 bases; bases outside gene matches: 7. The CDR3 runs 13 residues. CDR3 residues: CSASGGAGEKLFF. CDR3 DNA: TGCAGTGCTTCAGGGGGCGCGGGGGAAAAACTGTTTTTT.

The chain joins TRBV12-3 or TRBV12-4 to TRBJ1-2; TRBD1 is a possible D gene (6 bases). The V and J ends lost 3 bases and 8 bases respectively, with 16 bases between them. CDR3 length equals 14 residues. The CDR3 region has the DNA TGTGCCAGCAGTTTCATTGGGGGGCGAAGCGGCTACACCTTC. It yields the protein CASSFIGGRSGYTF.

The chain links TRBV7-9 to TRBJ2-7, with 9 bases lining up with TRBD1. Trimming at V came to 5 bases and at J to 2 bases, leaving 7 bases not matched to a gene. This CDR3 spans 15 amino acids. CDR1 is SEHNR, CDR2 FQNEAQ, per germline (reference sequence). DNA for the CDR3: TGTGCCAGCAGCAGAAGACAGGGGGACCCCTACGAGCAGTACTTC. It encodes CASSRRQGDPYEQYF.

The gene calls are TRBV19 and TRBJ2-1, with D perhaps TRBD1 (6 bases). Germline CDR1 and CDR2: LNHDA and SQIVND (reference sequence). Between the trimmed V and J ends, which lost 5 bases and 9 bases, there was a span of 17 bases. The CDR3 extends over 14 amino acids. CDR3 DNA: TGTGCCAGTAGTCGCCAATCACAGGGTGGTGAGCAGTTCTTC. Encoded protein: CASSRQSQGGEQFF.

The rearrangement uses TRBV7-2 and TRBJ2-1, with 8 bases lining up with TRBD2. J lost 2 bases, V lost 6 bases, and 6 bases had no gene match. CDR3 length: 15 residues. Germline V gives CDR1 SGHTA, CDR2 FQGNSA. CDR3 residues: CASRDGGAAYNEQFF. The CDR3 region has the DNA TGTGCCAGCAGAGACGGGGGGGCCGCCTACAATGAGCAGTTCTTC.

There are a few counts of this clonotype. The chain uses TRBV15 and TRBJ1-1, with D perhaps TRBD1 (5 bases). This CDR3 is 13 amino acids long. The germline CDR1 and CDR2 sequences are LNHNV and YYDKDF (reference sequence). Trimming removed 3 bases from V and 0 bases from J, with 5 bases in between. CDR3 region: CATSSRVNTEAFF. CDR3 nucleotides: TGTGCCACCAGCAGCAGGGTGAACACTGAAGCTTTCTTT. Variable domain in full (rest from reference TRBV15 and TRBJ1-1): DAMVIQNPRYQVTQFGKPVTLSCSQTLNHNVMYWYQQKSSQAPKLLFHYYDKDFNNEADTPDNFQSRRPNTSFCFLDIRSPGLGDTAMYLCATSSRVNTEAFFGQGTRLTVV.

In this sample, this clonotype turned up many times. The chain uses TRBV10-3 and TRBJ2-5; the D call may be TRBD1 or TRBD2 (6 bases each). Trimming stripped 2 bases from V and 5 bases from J, with 12 bases between. This CDR3 is built from 14 residues. CDR1 and CDR2 (germline): ENHRY, SYGVKD. The CDR3 sequence: CAISERGGHETQYF. CDR3 sequence (DNA): TGTGCCATCAGTGAGCGAGGGGGGCACGAGACCCAGTACTTC.